The TCR beta chain described here comes from a study of OX40 agonist ivuxolimab in advanced cancers. Study background: Age averaged roughly 60 years (range roughly 20 to 90), and roughly 80% were male.

The timepoints at which blood was sampled were baseline, cycle 4 day 1, and cycle 7 day 1. Profiled with immunoSEQ multiplex PCR; TCRdb holds only in-frame clones, not every one. The table records tens of thousands of clones, around 90% of them present only once. This clonotype was sampled from an adult with an advanced solid tumor such as melanoma, head and neck, liver or kidney cancer. The source was CD4+ or CD8+ T cells sorted from blood, collected in a trial of the OX40 agonist ivuxolimab.

In DNA, the CDR3 is TGTGCCTGGAGTCTGTACTCGACAGGGGGTGATGGCTACACCTTC. The encoded protein is CAWSLYSTGGDGYTF. V and J are TRBV30 and TRBJ1-2; 9 bases align to TRBD1. V shed 2 bases and J 6 bases; nucleotides not matched to a gene: 10. Germline V gene lookup returns CDR1 GTSNPN and CDR2 SVGIG (reference sequence). The CDR3 runs 15 residues.